This TCR beta chain was sequenced for a study of PD-1 blockade in classical Hodgkin lymphoma. Sequenced by immunoSEQ multiplex PCR; TCRdb stores in-frame clones only, minus some. The sample gives about 44,000 clones, around 64% of which show up once; over 3% is in the top ten. The germline V gene encodes CDR1 SGHRS and CDR2 YFSETQ. The CDR3 covers 15 residues. The V end was cut by 3 bases, the J end by 1 base, with 8 bases between. Time point here: cycle 4 day 1 (C4D1), after around six weeks of nivolumab. Each patient's relapse followed autologous stem cell transplantation, and brentuximab vedotin exposure varied. Findings and limits, study-wide: Those patients who began receiving nivolumab less than 1 year after ASCT had lower diversity, and they were excluded. A reduction in baseline TCR diversity was reportedly seen in newly diagnosed patients relative to healthy donors.

A word on this clone: No antigen is known for it.

Here the sequenced sample was peripheral blood mononuclear cells (PBMCs), taken before the fourth cycle of nivolumab. The source is a human donor with classical Hodgkin lymphoma. J is TRBJ1-6 and V is TRBV5-1; D is unresolved. CDR3 sequence (DNA): TGCGCCAGCAGCTCCCTCCAGTCCTATAATTCACCCCTCCACTTT. It specifies CASSSLQSYNSPLHF.